This T cell receptor beta chain emerged from a study of regulatory T cells in long-lasting Graves disease. Germline V lookup: CDR1 GTSNPN, CDR2 SVGIG (reference sequence). CDR3 length equals 12 residues. V lost 8 bases and J lost 6, with 15 bases in between. Broader study findings: Persistent cases of Graves' showed reduced TCR diversity relative to newly diagnosed patients. Whereas 950 to 1,000 public clonotypes were shared by new patients, persistent patients shared more, at roughly 3,000.

Of note for this clonotype: Antigen specificity is unknown.

Time point here: newly diagnosed GD, antithyroid drugs for less than 3 months. Following extraction of RNA from PBMCs, that RNA was used to make the TCR library. Patients were from an endocrinology department in Xi'an, China. HTBI primers from iRepertoire and Arm-PCR of CDR3 regions yielded the TCR beta libraries. Original analysis: Analysis of the samples identified 50 to 70 TRBV and 14 TRBJ segments. TCRdb reprocessed the multiplex PCR reads with MiXCR, giving one entry per CDR3 protein. These V and J calls derive from TCRdb rather than the authors' analysis. Among more than 450,000 distinct CDR3 sequences listed, around 12% were seen once. These same records also appear under a second study, on T cells in Graves' hyperthyroidism and ophthalmopathy.

The source of this sequence is a woman aged 25 to 39 with Graves disease. Sequenced material: peripheral blood mononuclear cells (PBMCs), taken at new diagnosis, from a patient treated with antithyroid drugs. The chain combines TRBV30 with TRBJ2-3; D not certain. For the CDR3, the DNA is TGTGCCGGAACTCAAGGCAGTGATACGCAGTATTTT. Translation gives CAGTQGSDTQYF.